This T cell receptor beta chain was obtained from a study of blood T cell repertoires in COVID-19. In the study overall: The United States, Italy and Spain were the sources of the acute and convalescent COVID-19 samples. PBMCs, B-cell-depleted T cells, or T cells provided the cDNA or gDNA that made up the material.

As processed by the authors: From reference gene primer amplification, estimates of nucleated cell counts were derived. Assay: immunoSEQ multiplex PCR; the TCRdb copy retains only in-frame clones and omits some. The V and J calls and clone size are taken from that table; D and trimming were inferred from the DNA. Found here are roughly 140,000 clones, approximately 80% of them singletons; the top ten hold around 10%. CDR1 is KGHSH, CDR2 LQKENI, per germline. V was trimmed by 0 bases and J by 5 bases, leaving 10 bases between them. CDR3 length: 15 amino acids. The sequence was collected from an elderly woman in a cohort sampled during active or convalescent COVID-19. The sequenced sample consisted of peripheral blood. The chain employs TRBV18 and TRBJ1-4; tentatively, D is TRBD1 (5 bases). Written as DNA, the CDR3 is TGTGCCAGCTCACCACCGGACATCGCGAATGAAAAACTGTTTTTT. As protein: CASSPPDIANEKLFF.